A single sample is the source of the 22 T cell receptor beta chains below, sequenced in a study of cytomegalovirus exposure and HLA in healthy donors. Measured with immunoSEQ multiplex PCR; TCRdb has only the in-frame clones, and not every one. In the table there are under 300,000 clones, approximately 86% of which are singletons. Sample: PBMCs. Source of these receptors: a woman aged 18-30 years in good health and CMV-seronegative.

In its sample, this clone was seen once. The chain links TRBV11-2 to TRBJ1-1; the match to TRBD1 covers 9 bases. This CDR3 has 16 amino acids. The ends lost 2 bases at V and 2 bases at J; junction bases unmatched: 6. The germline gives CDR1 SGHAT, CDR2 FQNNGV. The CDR3, as DNA: TGTGCCAGCAGCTTACTTGGACAGGGGAAAAACACTGAAGCTTTCTTT. Protein sequence: CASSLLGQGKNTEAFF.

The chain couples TRBV28 to TRBJ2-7; tentatively, D is TRBD1 (6 bases). V shed 5 bases and J shed 3 bases, with 14 bases lying between them. Per the germline V gene, CDR1 is MDHEN and CDR2 is SYDVKM. The CDR3 is made up of 14 amino acids. The CDR3, as DNA: TGTGCCAGCAGTGTACAGGGTTTCGGCTACGAGCAGTACTTC. It specifies CASSVQGFGYEQYF.

The gene calls are TRBV5-1 and TRBJ2-5; 9 nucleotides agree with TRBD2. Germline values: CDR1 SGHRS, CDR2 YFSETQ. V gave up 2 bases and J gave up 1 base; unmatched junction bases: 6. The CDR3 covers 16 residues. The CDR3 reads CASSFSQRGAQETQYF. The CDR3 nucleotides read TGCGCCAGCAGCTTTTCTCAGCGGGGGGCCCAAGAGACCCAGTACTTC.

In this sample, this clone turned up once. This chain links TRBV27 with TRBJ2-7; 9 bases are a match to TRBD1. V lost 4 bases, J lost 3 bases, and 7 bases stayed unmatched. Germline lookup yields CDR1 MNHEY and CDR2 SMNVEV (reference sequence). This CDR3 has 15 amino acids. The CDR3 here is CASSSRGQGYYEQYF. The CDR3 DNA sequence: TGTGCCAGCAGTTCTAGGGGACAGGGCTACTACGAGCAGTACTTC.

The chain couples TRBV5-1 to TRBJ2-2; the D gene is possibly TRBD1 (5 bases). Looked up from germline, CDR1 is SGHRS and CDR2 is YFSETQ. The CDR3 is 16 residues long. V lost 0 bases and J 4 bases, leaving 13 bases between the germline ends. CDR3 DNA sequence: TGCGCCAGCAGCTTGGGACAGCTAGGGCCCACCGGGGAGCTGTTTTTT. Translation: CASSLGQLGPTGELFF. Full variable domain (rest looked up from reference TRBV5-1 and TRBJ2-2): KAGVTQTPRYLIKTRGQQVTLSCSPISGHRSVSWYQQTPGQGLQFLFEYFSETQRNKGNFPGRFSGRQFSNSRSEMNVSTLELGDSALYLCASSLGQLGPTGELFFGEGSRLTVL.

This clone was seen once. The chain carries TRBV5-1 and TRBJ2-7; no clear D gene. Germline-derived CDR1 and CDR2 are SGHRS and YFSETQ. The CDR3 has 12 amino acids. Trimming took off 4 bases at V and 0 bases at J, with 5 bases between the two ends. The CDR3 DNA sequence: TGCGCCAGCAGCACGAGCTCCTACGAGCAGTACTTC. The encoded protein is CASSTSSYEQYF.

The chain uses TRBV28 and TRBJ1-1; D might be TRBD1 (5 bases). V gave up 2 bases and J gave up 5 bases, with 12 bases separating them. Germline V gene data show CDR1 as MDHEN and CDR2 as SYDVKM. The CDR3 runs 14 residues. The CDR3 bases are TGTGCCAGCAGTTTAGCGACAGTGAGGACTGAAGCTTTCTTT. This encodes CASSLATVRTEAFF.

The chain combines TRBV4-3 with TRBJ1-1; maybe TRBD1 (5 bases). Germline V gene data show CDR1 as LGHNA and CDR2 as YSLEER. This CDR3 contains 15 residues. The germline V and J ends were trimmed by 4 bases and 4 bases, with 16 bases remaining between them. The CDR3 region has the DNA TGCGCCAGCAGCCCCCACGGGACGGGGGGCACTGAAGCTTTCTTT. It is translated as CASSPHGTGGTEAFF.

This chain uses TRBV5-1 with TRBJ1-1; D remains ambiguous. Trimming removed 4 bases at V and 0 bases at J, with 13 bases between. The CDR3 runs to 15 residues. From germline, CDR1 is SGHRS and CDR2 YFSETQ. The CDR3 sequence: CASSQRGRMNTEAFF. Here the CDR3 DNA reads TGCGCCAGCAGCCAAAGAGGAAGGATGAACACTGAAGCTTTCTTT.

The chain combines TRBV5-1 with TRBJ1-2; no reliable D call. The CDR3 is 13 residues long. Looked up from germline, CDR1 is SGHRS and CDR2 is YFSETQ. V shed 2 bases and J shed 4 bases, with 9 bases lying between them. CDR3 residues: CASSFAGSYGYTF. CDR3 DNA sequence: TGCGCCAGCAGCTTCGCAGGTAGCTATGGCTACACCTTC.

The CDR3 region has the DNA TGTGCCTGGAGTGCAGGGACTAGCGGGGGGCCCGTTGTAAAGACCCAGTACTTC. It specifies CAWSAGTSGGPVVKTQYF. This chain links TRBV30 with TRBJ2-5; 15 bases line up with TRBD2. Germline CDR1 GTSNPN, CDR2 SVGIG (reference sequence). The length of the CDR3 is 18 residues. Germline trimming cut 1 base from V and 6 bases from J; bases unmatched to any gene: 12.

The chain employs TRBV27 and TRBJ1-1, with TRBD1 matching 8 bases. V was clipped by 2 bases and J by 2 bases; unmatched bases: 7. Germline lookup yields CDR1 MNHEY and CDR2 SMNVEV (reference sequence). The CDR3 runs 16 residues. In DNA, the CDR3 is TGTGCCAGCAGTTTAGACCTTGGACAGGGCAACACTGAAGCTTTCTTT. Its translation: CASSLDLGQGNTEAFF.

This chain uses TRBV27 with TRBJ2-3, with D maybe TRBD1 (7 bases). The V gene's germline CDR1 is MNHEY and CDR2 SMNVEV (reference sequence). Trimming stripped 1 base from V and 5 bases from J, with 13 bases between. This CDR3 is built from 15 residues. The CDR3 reads CASSLLEGAGDTQYF. DNA of the CDR3: TGTGCCAGCAGTTTATTGGAGGGGGCGGGAGATACGCAGTATTTT.

The chain joins TRBV10-3 to TRBJ2-3, with D perhaps TRBD2 (5 bases). The CDR3 loop spans 15 amino acids. CDR1 is ENHRY and CDR2 is SYGVKD in the germline V gene. Deletions cut 4 bases from V and 0 bases from J, with 11 bases between. The CDR3 coding sequence is TGTGCCATCAGTGGGAGGATTGCTAGCACAGATACGCAGTATTTT. Protein product: CAISGRIASTDTQYF.

The chain carries TRBV6-6 and TRBJ1-6; TRBD1 aligns across 12 bases. This CDR3 comprises 16 residues. V was pared by 5 bases and J by 7 bases, with 6 bases of the junction left unmatched. CDR1 and CDR2 (germline): MNHNY, SVGAGI (reference sequence). The DNA of the CDR3 is TGTGCCAGCAGTGGGGGGACAGGGGGCGGGAATTCACCCCTCCACTTT. Residues: CASSGGTGGGNSPLHF.

The CDR3 region is CASKILAGGTYEQYF. In DNA form, the CDR3 reads TGCGCCAGCAAAATACTAGCGGGAGGTACTTACGAGCAGTACTTC. The chain recombines TRBV5-1 with TRBJ2-7; 12 bases match TRBD2. The CDR3 is made up of 15 amino acids. With 6 bases clipped from V and 4 bases from J, the junction kept 8 bases outside the gene matches. Germline V gene lookup returns CDR1 SGHRS and CDR2 YFSETQ. The whole variable domain, filled in from reference TRBV5-1 and TRBJ2-7, reads KAGVTQTPRYLIKTRGQQVTLSCSPISGHRSVSWYQQTPGQGLQFLFEYFSETQRNKGNFPGRFSGRQFSNSRSEMNVSTLELGDSALYLCASKILAGGTYEQYFGPGTRLTVT.

The J gene is TRBJ1-6, the V gene TRBV28, with D perhaps matching TRBD1 (5 bases). Trimming pared 6 bases from V and 0 bases from J, leaving 9 bases between. The germline gives CDR1 MDHEN, CDR2 SYDVKM. The CDR3 consists of 15 residues. CDR3 amino acids: CASRWGDSYNSPLHF. The CDR3 coding sequence is TGTGCCAGCAGGTGGGGCGACTCCTATAATTCACCCCTCCACTTT.

The chain employs TRBV4-1 and TRBJ1-2, with no clear D. Per germline, CDR1 MGHRA and CDR2 YSYEKL. V lost 8 bases and J 5 bases, leaving 15 bases between the germline ends. This CDR3 has 13 amino acids. The CDR3 coding sequence is TGCGCCAGCGGGGAGTTGTTCGGGTATGGCTACACCTTC. It yields the protein CASGELFGYGYTF.

Here the CDR3 reads CASTRRWGLTNEKLFF. CDR3 nucleotides: TGTGCCAGCACCCGCAGATGGGGGCTAACTAATGAAAAACTGTTTTTT. The chain uses TRBV27 and TRBJ1-4, with D possibly TRBD1 on 6 matching bases. CDR3 size: 16 residues. The V end lost 7 bases, the J end lost 1 base, and 16 bases lay between the germline ends. Germline assignment: CDR1 MNHEY and CDR2 SMNVEV (reference sequence).

The rearrangement links TRBV5-1 to TRBJ1-3, with 9 bases that match TRBD1. With 3 bases clipped from V and 2 bases from J, the junction kept 18 bases outside the gene matches. The CDR3 has 20 amino acids. From germline, CDR1 is SGHRS and CDR2 YFSETQ. The CDR3 DNA reads TGCGCCAGCAGCTCCTTCTCCGGGACAGGGAGAGGGGTTGCTGGAAACACCATATATTTT. Protein: CASSSFSGTGRGVAGNTIYF.

V and J are TRBV7-9 and TRBJ1-3, with unresolved D. The CDR3 is made up of 18 amino acids. V lost 5 bases and J lost 0, with 20 bases in between. Germline lookup yields CDR1 SEHNR and CDR2 FQNEAQ (reference sequence). The CDR3 DNA sequence: TGTGCCAGCAGCGAATATCTGCGGGGAGGTCACTCTGGAAACACCATATATTTT. Translated, it gives CASSEYLRGGHSGNTIYF.

The rearrangement links TRBV11-3 to TRBJ1-4; D is possibly TRBD1 (5 bases). The CDR3 is 14 amino acids. Germline loops: CDR1 SGHNT, CDR2 YENEEA. Trimming left V 5 bases short and J 7 bases short, with 14 bases between. Here the CDR3 reads CASSATGGPEKLFF. CDR3 in DNA: TGTGCCAGCAGCGCCACGGGGGGACCTGAAAAACTGTTTTTT.